The rows below give T cell receptor beta chains drawn from one sample of a study of T cells in Graves' hyperthyroidism and ophthalmopathy. MiXCR, run by TCRdb on the multiplex PCR reads, gives a single entry per CDR3 protein. Counted here are some 500,000 distinct CDR3 sequences, approximately 15% occurring once; the ten biggest clones make up about 17%. Specimen: blood. These receptors were obtained from a woman aged 18-29 years with Graves' hyperthyroidism. CDR3s include the opening cysteine and the closing phenylalanine or tryptophan. D genes are given only for firm matches. Some rows mark clone size as missing; the rest say once, few, many or name a class of expanded clone.

len	j_gene	abundance	d_gene	v_gene	CDR3aa	CDR3nt
15	TRBJ1-1	many	NA	TRBV6-1	CASSDAGRLNTEAFF	TGTGCCAGCAGTGACGCGGGACGGTTGAACACTGAAGCTTTCTTT
16	TRBJ1-4	many	TRBD1	TRBV13	CASSLADRGGNEKLFF	TGTGCCAGCAGCTTAGCCGACAGGGGAGGGAACGAAAAACTGTTTTTT
17	TRBJ2-3	NA	TRBD1	TRBV6-5	CASSYPRTGEGADTQYF	TGTGCCAGCAGTTACCCACGGACAGGGGAGGGTGCAGATACGCAGTATTTT
14	TRBJ1-5	NA	TRBD1	TRBV7-2	CASSLGGQGRPQHF	TGTGCCAGCAGCTTAGGGGGACAGGGACGGCCCCAGCATTTT
14	TRBJ2-5	NA	TRBD2	TRBV18	CASSPRIAGDNQYF	TGTGCCAGCTCACCCAGGATAGCGGGAGATAATCAGTACTTC
15	TRBJ2-5	many	NA	TRBV3-1	CASSQVVGNRETQYF	TGTGCCAGCAGCCAAGTTGTCGGGAACAGGGAGACCCAGTACTTC
21	TRBJ1-6	NA	NA	TRBV9	CASSVGLGTPARGSYNSPLHF	TGTGCCAGCAGCGTAGGGTTGGGGACACCGGCAAGGGGGTCCTATAATTCACCCCTCCACTTT
14	TRBJ1-1	many	NA	TRBV12-3/TRBV12-4	CASTPQGLNTEAFF	TGTGCCAGCACCCCGCAGGGCCTGAACACTGAAGCTTTCTTT
17	TRBJ2-7	many	TRBD2	TRBV27	CASSATSGVGRVSEQYF	TGTGCCAGCAGTGCGACTAGCGGGGTAGGGAGGGTTAGCGAGCAGTACTTC
16	TRBJ1-5	few	TRBD1	TRBV19	CASSIGDRPLGQPQHF	TGTGCCAGTAGTATTGGGGACAGGCCCTTGGGGCAGCCCCAGCATTTT
15	TRBJ1-5	many	NA	TRBV20-1	CSARDPTGSKQPQHF	TGCAGTGCTAGAGATCCTACAGGGTCAAAACAGCCCCAGCATTTT
15	TRBJ2-1	many	NA	TRBV5-1	CASSLGAGTGNEQFF	TGCGCCAGCAGCTTGGGGGCGGGAACGGGGAATGAGCAGTTCTTC
12	TRBJ1-5	many	NA	TRBV12-3/TRBV12-4	CASSSGRQPQHF	TGTGCCAGCAGTTCTGGGCGTCAGCCCCAGCATTTT
12	TRBJ2-7	many	NA	TRBV2	CASRTGSYEQYF	TGTGCCAGCAGGACGGGCTCCTACGAGCAGTACTTC
17	TRBJ2-3	many	NA	TRBV13	CASSSTAADTHTDTQYF	TGTGCCAGCAGCTCCACGGCCGCGGACACACACACAGATACGCAGTATTTT
15	TRBJ2-2	few	TRBD1	TRBV6-1	CASRFRDREAGELFF	TGTGCCAGCAGATTCCGGGACAGGGAAGCCGGGGAGCTGTTTTTT
14	TRBJ1-1	many	NA	TRBV19	CASSIGREFTEAFF	TGTGCCAGTAGTATAGGAAGGGAGTTCACTGAAGCTTTCTTT
15	TRBJ2-5	many	TRBD2	TRBV3-1	CASSQESASGGREYF	TGTGCCAGCAGCCAAGAGTCGGCTAGCGGGGGACGGGAGTACTTC
14	TRBJ2-1	few	TRBD2	TRBV29-1	CSAPSAGGVDEQFF	TGCAGCGCCCCTTCGGCGGGAGGCGTTGATGAGCAGTTCTTC
14	TRBJ1-1	many	NA	TRBV12-3/TRBV12-4	CASSLGRTNTEAFF	TGTGCCAGCAGCCTAGGACGGACGAACACTGAAGCTTTCTTT
12	TRBJ1-5	many	NA	TRBV20-1	CSARDSNQPQHF	TGCAGTGCCCGTGATAGCAATCAGCCCCAGCATTTT
19	TRBJ2-2	many	NA	TRBV7-6	CASSLVAQVRTDNTGELFF	TGTGCCAGCAGCTTAGTAGCCCAAGTCCGGACGGATAACACCGGGGAGCTGTTTTTT
12	TRBJ1-1	few	NA	TRBV20-1	CSAPGFNTEAFF	TGCAGTGCCCCAGGGTTTAACACTGAAGCTTTCTTT
15	TRBJ2-3	NA	TRBD2	TRBV5-1	CASTPAGGLTDTQYF	TGCGCCAGCACCCCAGCGGGAGGGCTTACAGATACGCAGTATTTT
15	TRBJ1-1	many	NA	TRBV19	CASSMFGGMNTEAFF	TGTGCCAGTAGTATGTTCGGGGGGATGAACACTGAAGCTTTCTTT
14	TRBJ1-5	few	NA	TRBV3-1	CTSTQGQSNQPQHF	TGTACCAGCACCCAAGGACAGAGCAATCAGCCCCAGCATTTT
14	TRBJ1-5	few	TRBD1	TRBV7-9	CASSSGGPDQPQHF	TGTGCCAGCAGCTCAGGGGGTCCTGATCAGCCCCAGCATTTT
18	TRBJ2-3	many	NA	TRBV19	CASSWLRGERISTDTQYF	TGTGCCAGTAGTTGGCTCCGAGGGGAACGTATTAGCACAGATACGCAGTATTTT
14	TRBJ2-7	many	NA	TRBV30	CAWSLQGGSYEQYF	TGTGCCTGGAGTCTTCAAGGGGGGTCCTACGAGCAGTACTTC
15	TRBJ2-2	many	NA	TRBV28	CASSLLRGGTGELFF	TGTGCCAGCAGTTTATTGAGGGGGGGCACCGGGGAGCTGTTTTTT
15	TRBJ2-5	many	TRBD1	TRBV6-1	CASSPFGTGQETQYF	TGTGCCAGCAGTCCCTTTGGGACAGGTCAAGAGACCCAGTACTTC
15	TRBJ2-1	many	NA	TRBV11-1	CASSSIPPPHNEQFF	TGTGCCAGCAGCTCCATTCCCCCCCCCCACAATGAGCAGTTCTTC
14	TRBJ1-4	many	NA	TRBV5-5	CASSLSRTNEKLFF	TGTGCCAGCAGCTTGTCCCGCACAAATGAAAAACTGTTTTTT
18	TRBJ2-1	many	TRBD2	TRBV11-2	CASSSHSITSAVYNEQFF	TGTGCCAGCAGCTCCCACAGCATTACTAGCGCCGTGTACAATGAGCAGTTCTTC
15	TRBJ2-5	NA	NA	TRBV7-2	CASSLVGQVQETQYF	TGTGCCAGCAGCTTAGTGGGTCAGGTCCAAGAGACCCAGTACTTC
15	TRBJ2-3	NA	TRBD2	TRBV5-4	CASSSRLAGGDTQYF	TGTGCCAGCAGCTCCCGACTAGCGGGAGGGGATACGCAGTATTTT
16	TRBJ1-3	few	TRBD1	TRBV11-2	CASSQEDRGSGNTIYF	TGTGCCAGCAGCCAAGAAGACAGGGGTTCAGGAAACACCATATATTTT
16	TRBJ2-1	NA	NA	TRBV7-9	CASSWTVQPSYNEQFF	TGTGCCAGCAGCTGGACAGTACAGCCGTCTTACAATGAGCAGTTCTTC